Below, 23 T cell receptor beta chains from the same sample are listed, as sequenced in a study of T-cell reconstitution after alpha-beta-depleted transplantation in children. Unique molecular identifiers were incorporated when the TCRbeta library was constructed. TCRdb processed the PCR reads anew with MiXCR; each CDR3 protein has one entry. The sample has fewer than 550,000 distinct CDR3 sequences, over 10% seen once. This specimen consisted of PBMCs, mostly from graft donor cells, obtained 180 days after TCRalphabeta/CD19-depleted stem cell transplant. The receptors shown here come from a female patient aged 2 to 10 who had a stem cell transplant for aplastic anemia, so the T cells may come from the graft donor.

The sample holds a few counts of this clonotype. The V gene is TRBV20-1, the J gene TRBJ1-2; D is uncertain. Deletions cut 3 bases from V and 4 bases from J, with 9 bases between. CDR1 DFQATT and CDR2 SNEGSKA come from the germline V gene (reference sequence). The CDR3 totals 12 residues. The CDR3 sequence is CSARVTFYGYTF. In nucleotides, the CDR3 is TGCAGTGCTAGGGTGACTTTCTATGGCTACACCTTC.

This clonotype was picked up a small number of times. This chain links TRBV7-2 with TRBJ1-1; 11 bases map to TRBD1. CDR1 and CDR2 (germline): SGHTA, FQGNSA. CDR3 size: 15 residues. The J segment lost 6 bases and the V segment lost 3 bases, leaving 6 bases of the junction unmatched. This chain's CDR3 is CASSFWTGGLSEAFF. The CDR3, as DNA: TGTGCCAGCAGCTTCTGGACAGGGGGCTTGTCTGAAGCTTTCTTT.

The chain recombines TRBV10-3 with TRBJ1-4, with 7 bases matching TRBD1. With 6 bases clipped from V and 9 bases from J, the junction kept 7 bases outside the gene matches. There are 13 residues in the CDR3. CDR1 ENHRY and CDR2 SYGVKD come from the germline V gene. The CDR3 DNA sequence: TGTGCCATCAGGGGACAGCAAGAACAAAAACTGTTTTTT. It is translated as CAIRGQQEQKLFF.

With regard to this clonotype: A clone one base away is much larger, so this may be a read error. J is TRBJ2-1 and V is TRBV10-3; 9 bases map to TRBD1. Germline CDR1 and CDR2: ENHRY and SYGVKD. The junction had 6 bases not matched to a gene; V was cut back by 6 bases and J by 3 bases. The CDR3 is 15 amino acids. The CDR3: CAISSGQGNYNEQFF. CDR3 sequence (DNA): TGTGCCATCAGCTCCGGACAGGGGAACTACAATGAGCAGTTCTTC.

In its sample, this clonotype was seen a few times. The rearrangement joins TRBV11-2 to TRBJ2-3; either TRBD1 or TRBD2 may fit D (5 bases each). Germline values: CDR1 SGHAT, CDR2 FQNNGV. V was trimmed by 0 bases and J by 0 bases, leaving 16 bases between them. The CDR3 totals 18 residues. CDR3 residues: CASSLDPPWGSSTDTQYF. The CDR3, as DNA: TGTGCCAGCAGCTTAGATCCCCCCTGGGGGAGCAGCACAGATACGCAGTATTTT. Full variable domain (rest looked up from reference TRBV11-2 and TRBJ2-3): EAGVAQSPRYKIIEKRQSVAFWCNPISGHATLYWYQQILGQGPKLLIQFQNNGVVDDSQLPKDRFSAERLKGVDSTLKIQPAKLEDSAVYLCASSLDPPWGSSTDTQYFGPGTRLTVL.

The rearrangement uses TRBV9 and TRBJ2-1; 13 bases map to TRBD2. J was trimmed by 5 bases and V by 2 bases; bases with no gene match: 10. The germline gives CDR1 SGDLS, CDR2 YYNGEE. The CDR3 is made up of 18 amino acids. The CDR3 spells CASSVGLAGEIFHNEQFF. CDR3 nucleotides: TGTGCCAGCAGCGTCGGACTAGCGGGAGAAATATTCCACAATGAGCAGTTCTTC. The full variable domain, in which reference TRBV9 and TRBJ2-1 provide the parts outside the CDR3, is DSGVTQTPKHLITATGQRVTLRCSPRSGDLSVYWYQQSLDQGLQFLIQYYNGEERAKGNILERFSAQQFPDLHSELNLSSLELGDSALYFCASSVGLAGEIFHNEQFFGPGTRLTVL.

The table lists this clonotype with a few counts. The J gene is TRBJ2-7, the V gene TRBV6-2 or TRBV6-3; tentative D call: TRBD1 (5 bases). With 4 bases removed from V and 3 bases from J, the gap between germline ends came to 10 bases. The CDR3 sequence is 13 residues long. Germline V gene data show CDR1 as MNHEY and CDR2 as SVGEGT. CDR3 region: CASSSGHYYEQYF. The CDR3 DNA is TGTGCCAGCAGTTCCGGACATTACTACGAGCAGTACTTC.

The table lists this clonotype with a few counts. The chain links TRBV7-8 to TRBJ1-3; D ambiguous. The CDR3 loop spans 16 amino acids. V lost 5 bases and J 0 bases, leaving 14 bases between the germline ends. Germline lookup yields CDR1 SGHVS and CDR2 FQNEAQ. CDR3 protein: CASSEFRLDSGNTIYF. In DNA form, the CDR3 reads TGTGCCAGCAGCGAATTTCGACTGGACTCTGGAAACACCATATATTTT.

Only a few counts were recorded for this clonotype. V usage is TRBV2 and J usage is TRBJ2-7, with D uncertain. V lost 5 bases to trimming and J lost 6 bases, with 14 bases between them. Germline V gene lookup returns CDR1 SNHLY and CDR2 FYNNEI. This CDR3 region has 13 residues. CDR3 protein: CASSFLDNSEQYV. Here the CDR3 DNA reads TGTGCCAGCAGTTTCTTAGACAACAGCGAGCAGTACGTC.

This clonotype was found a few times. The V call is TRBV25-1, the J call TRBJ2-1; D may be TRBD1 (5 bases). The CDR3 contains 15 residues. Per the germline V gene, CDR1 is MGHDK and CDR2 is SYGVNS. Trimming left V 1 base short and J 3 bases short, with 10 bases between. As DNA, the CDR3 is TGTGCCAGCAGTGAATCGCGGACACTCTACAATGAGCAGTTCTTC. Translation gives CASSESRTLYNEQFF.

J is TRBJ1-1 and V is TRBV28; no reliable D call. The CDR3 consists of 13 residues. In germline, CDR1 is MDHEN, CDR2 SYDVKM. V was shortened by 2 bases and J by 6 bases, with 10 bases between the two germline ends. As DNA, the CDR3 is TGTGCCAGCAGTTTACTTACGGGCCCTGAAGCTTTCTTT. Its protein product is CASSLLTGPEAFF.

A few counts support this clonotype. The V and J genes are TRBV15 and TRBJ2-3, with 12 positions matching TRBD2. The CDR3 runs to 19 residues. The V segment lost 0 bases and the J segment 2 bases; nucleotides outside the gene matches: 9. CDR1 is LNHNV, CDR2 YYDKDF, per germline (reference sequence). Here the CDR3 reads CATSRDLRTSGRFTDTQYF. DNA for the CDR3: TGTGCCACCAGCAGAGATTTAAGAACTAGCGGGAGGTTCACAGATACGCAGTATTTT.

This clonotype was seen only a few times. The chain links TRBV7-2 to TRBJ2-3; D may be TRBD2 (5 bases). The CDR3 loop spans 14 amino acids. V was trimmed by 0 bases and J by 6 bases, leaving 10 bases between them. Germline V lookup: CDR1 SGHTA, CDR2 FQGNSA. CDR3 bases: TGTGCCAGCAGCTTAGCCGGGATCGTCGATACGCAGTATTTT. It yields the protein CASSLAGIVDTQYF.

This clonotype was seen only a few times. The DNA of the CDR3 is TGTGCCAGCAGTTTCTGGTGGCAGCCCAGGGACACTGAAGCTTTCTTT. Translating gives CASSFWWQPRDTEAFF. J is TRBJ1-1 and V is TRBV27, with D possibly matching TRBD1 (5 bases). Looked up from germline, CDR1 is MNHEY and CDR2 is SMNVEV (reference sequence). Trimming removed 3 bases from V and 3 bases from J, with 17 bases in between. This CDR3 spans 16 amino acids.

The chain is built from TRBV5-5 and TRBJ1-2; no definite D call. V was cut by 3 bases and J by 3 bases, with 15 bases left in between. The CDR3 runs to 15 residues. Germline lookup yields CDR1 SGHKS and CDR2 YYEKEE (reference sequence). The CDR3 nucleotides read TGTGCCAGCAGCTCCGTAGTGGTTGGACACTATGGCTACACCTTC. Translating gives CASSSVVVGHYGYTF. The full variable domain, its missing parts supplied by reference TRBV5-5 and TRBJ1-2, is DAGVTQSPTHLIKTRGQQVTLRCSPISGHKSVSWYQQVLGQGPQFIFQYYEKEERGRGNFPDRFSARQFPNYSSELNVNALLLGDSALYLCASSSVVVGHYGYTFGSGTRLTVV.

This clonotype showed up many times. The chain has TRBV29-1 and TRBJ1-2; 7 nucleotides agree with TRBD1. The V and J ends lost 3 bases and 8 bases, in that order; junction bases with no gene match: 12. CDR1 is SQVTM, CDR2 ANQGSEA, per germline. The CDR3 extends over 14 amino acids. The CDR3 DNA follows: TGCAGCGTTGACAGGGGGGCTGGGACGGGGGGCTACACCTTC. It translates to CSVDRGAGTGGYTF.

Only a few counts were recorded for this clonotype. The V gene is TRBV12-3 or TRBV12-4, the J gene TRBJ2-4, with D possibly being TRBD1 (6 bases). V was shortened by 6 bases and J by 2 bases, with 14 bases between the two germline ends. The CDR3 extends over 15 amino acids. The chain's CDR3 is CASSTTGIPKNIQYF. The CDR3 nucleotides read TGTGCCAGCAGCACAACAGGGATTCCCAAAAACATTCAGTACTTC.

This chain joins TRBV6-5 and TRBJ2-5, with 7 positions matching TRBD2. The junction had 11 bases not matched to a gene; V was cut back by 2 bases and J by 5 bases. The germline CDR1 and CDR2 sequences are MNHEY and SVGAGI. This CDR3 contains 16 residues. CDR3 loop: CASSYRRGVAHETQYF. Written as DNA, the CDR3 is TGTGCCAGCAGTTACCGCCGGGGGGTTGCGCACGAGACCCAGTACTTC.

The gene calls are TRBV25-1 and TRBJ1-2, with D possibly TRBD1 on 5 matching bases. Germline CDR1 and CDR2: MGHDK and SYGVNS. V was pared by 5 bases and J by 4 bases, with 17 bases between. This CDR3 is built from 15 residues. In DNA form, the CDR3 reads TGTGCCAGCAGTCCCGAAGGCCGGGGCCGCTATGGCTACACCTTC. This translates into CASSPEGRGRYGYTF.

V usage is TRBV7-2 and J usage is TRBJ1-2; 7 bases map to TRBD1. The junction had 1 base not matched to a gene; V was cut back by 0 bases and J by 3 bases. The CDR3 runs to 14 residues. Germline V lookup: CDR1 SGHTA, CDR2 FQGNSA. The CDR3 sequence is CASSLADRDYGYTF. CDR3 DNA sequence: TGTGCCAGCAGCTTAGCCGACAGGGACTATGGCTACACCTTC.

This clonotype was counted a few times. The V call is TRBV15, the J call TRBJ2-1; weak D call: TRBD2 (5 bases). CDR1 and CDR2 (germline): LNHNV, YYDKDF (reference sequence). The CDR3 is made up of 14 amino acids. Trimming removed 5 bases from V and 7 bases from J, with 15 bases in between. The CDR3 region is CATSVARAWNEQFF. Written as DNA, the CDR3 is TGTGCCACCAGCGTTGCGAGGGCGTGGAATGAGCAGTTCTTC.

Only a few counts were recorded for this clonotype. The V and J genes are TRBV12-3 or TRBV12-4 and TRBJ1-5; D is unresolved. CDR3 length equals 15 residues. Trimming removed 7 bases at V and 4 bases at J, with 17 bases between. The chain's CDR3 is CASTDSARGNQPQHF. The CDR3 region has the DNA TGTGCCAGCACGGACTCCGCGCGGGGTAATCAGCCCCAGCATTTT.

This clonotype was seen a few times. This rearrangement joins TRBV19 to TRBJ1-5, with D maybe TRBD1 (5 bases). The CDR3 extends over 17 amino acids. The V and J ends lost 5 bases and 4 bases respectively, with 21 bases between them. Germline CDR1 LNHDA, CDR2 SQIVND (reference sequence). The CDR3 region is CASSGGDEEVGNQPQHF. Here the CDR3 DNA reads TGTGCCAGTAGTGGGGGGGACGAAGAGGTCGGAAATCAGCCCCAGCATTTT.